The 11 T cell receptor beta chains in this list originate from one sample, sequenced in a study of tumor and adjacent non-tumor tissue in lung cancer. This sample's RNA came from whole unsorted tissue. A modified ARM-PCR protocol with three rounds of nested PCR amplified TCRbeta. In TCRdb, the multiplex PCR reads were re-called with MiXCR into one record per CDR3 protein. In the table there are approximately 100,000 distinct CDR3 sequences, roughly 74% of which are singletons. Sequencing input: lung tumor tissue. These TCRs come from a woman aged 60 to 75 with non-small cell lung cancer.

A note on this clonotype: The junction departs from the called germline gene at one end, perhaps through a read error. The chain carries TRBV6-2 or TRBV6-3 and TRBJ2-2, with TRBD1 identical over 9 bases. The CDR3 is made up of 20 amino acids. CDR1 and CDR2 (germline): MNHEY, SVGEGT. The CDR3 loop is CADSYKGPFLRDRDTGELFF. In DNA form, the CDR3 reads TGTGCCGACAGTTATAAAGGGCCCTTTCTCCGGGACAGGGACACCGGGGAGCTGTTCTTT.

Regarding this clonotype: A single base separates this from a much larger clone, so it may be a read error. The V gene is TRBV6-5, the J gene TRBJ1-2; maybe TRBD1 (6 bases). V was clipped by 5 bases and J by 5 bases, with 12 bases between them. Germline V gives CDR1 MNHEY, CDR2 SVGAGI. This CDR3 has 13 amino acids. CDR3 protein: CASSPGVEYGYTF. CDR3 nucleotides: TGTGCCAGCAGTCCAGGGGTCGAGTATGGCTACACCTTC.

This rearrangement joins TRBV4-1 to TRBJ2-7; 8 bases match TRBD1. The CDR3 is 14 amino acids. Germline lookup yields CDR1 MGHRA and CDR2 YSYEKL. Unmatched junction bases numbered 8, after V lost 1 base and J lost 9 bases. The CDR3 spells CASSQGSGGAGQYF. CDR3 nucleotides: TGCGCCAGCAGCCAAGGGTCAGGGGGCGCGGGGCAGTACTTC.

About this clonotype itself: Germline and junction disagree at one end, which may indicate a read error. The chain recombines TRBV11-3 with TRBJ1-3; D gene ambiguous. The germline gives CDR1 SGHNT, CDR2 YENEEA. The CDR3 has 11 residues. In DNA form, the CDR3 reads TGTGCCAGCGGCCTGGAGGATACCATACATTTT. Its protein product is CASGLEDTIHF.

The genes are TRBV6-2 or TRBV6-3 and TRBJ2-3; TRBD2 is a possible D gene (6 bases). V lost 7 bases to trimming and J lost 1 base, with 15 bases between them. This CDR3 has 15 residues. Germline-derived CDR1 and CDR2 are MNHEY and SVGEGT. CDR3 amino acids: CASNCLATRTDTQYF. For the CDR3, the DNA is TGTGCCAGCAATTGCCTAGCGACCCGCACAGATACGCAGTATTTT.

As regards this clonotype: A read error may produce the germline difference seen at one junction end. The DNA for the CDR3 is TGCGCCAGCAGCCGAGAAGGCGGGCGGCCCCAGCTTTTT. It codes for CASSREGGRPQLF. The chain employs TRBV4-3 and TRBJ1-5, with unresolved D. Germline assignment: CDR1 LGHNA and CDR2 YSLEER. This CDR3 contains 13 residues.

About this clonotype: A read error may be the cause here, since a much bigger clone is one base away. This chain connects TRBV6-5 to TRBJ2-7, with 9 nucleotides matching TRBD2. The CDR3 contains 15 residues. From germline, CDR1 is MNHEY and CDR2 SVGAGI. CDR3: CVSSPSGTSSYEQYF. The CDR3 DNA follows: TGTGTCAGCAGTCCTAGCGGGACGAGCTCCTACGAGCAGTACTTC.

This clonotype has at least ten counts. This chain links TRBV6-2 or TRBV6-3 with TRBJ2-7; a possible D gene is TRBD2 (5 bases). This CDR3 has 15 amino acids. Trimming cost V 5 bases and J 7 bases, with 21 bases left between them. Germline values: CDR1 MNHEY, CDR2 SVGEGT. In DNA form, the CDR3 reads TGTGCCAGCAGTCCGAACCGCCGGGGAGTGGAAGAGCAGTACTTC. Protein: CASSPNRRGVEEQYF.

In the case of this clonotype: A single base separates this from a much larger clone, so it may be a read error. The chain uses TRBV6-5 and TRBJ1-2, with D possibly matching TRBD1 (6 bases). Per germline, CDR1 MNHEY and CDR2 SVGAGI. V lost 5 bases to trimming and J lost 5 bases, with 12 bases between them. The CDR3 runs to 13 residues. CDR3 sequence: CASSPGAGYGYTF. CDR3 in DNA: TGTGCCAGCAGTCCAGGGGCCGGGTATGGCTACACCTTC.

This clonotype was observed a handful of times. V gene TRBV5-5 combines with J gene TRBJ2-7, with D possibly being TRBD2 (5 bases). V lost 8 bases to trimming and J lost 6 bases, with 15 bases between them. The V gene's germline CDR1 is SGHKS and CDR2 YYEKEE (reference sequence). The CDR3 loop spans 12 amino acids. CDR3 sequence reads: CASNLDAGEQYF. The CDR3 nucleotides read TGTGCCAGTAACCTGGACGCGGGCGAGCAGTACTTC.

As concerns this clonotype: A read error may explain this, as a much larger clone is one base away. The chain joins TRBV4-3 to TRBJ2-7; 7 bases are shared with TRBD1. This CDR3 is 14 amino acids long. The germline CDR1 and CDR2 sequences are LGHNA and YSLEER. Here the CDR3 DNA reads TGCGCCAGCAGCCGTCAAAAAGGGGGCTACGGGCAGTACTTC. Its protein product is CASSRQKGGYGQYF.